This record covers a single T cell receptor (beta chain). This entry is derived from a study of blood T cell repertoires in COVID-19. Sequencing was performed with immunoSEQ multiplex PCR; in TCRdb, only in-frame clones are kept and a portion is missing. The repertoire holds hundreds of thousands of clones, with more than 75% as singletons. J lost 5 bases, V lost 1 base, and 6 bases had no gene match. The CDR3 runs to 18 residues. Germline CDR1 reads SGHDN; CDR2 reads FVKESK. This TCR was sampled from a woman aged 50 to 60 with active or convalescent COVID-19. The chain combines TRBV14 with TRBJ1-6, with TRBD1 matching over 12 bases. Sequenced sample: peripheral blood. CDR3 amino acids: CASSQGDRGQGNNSPLHF. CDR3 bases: TGTGCCAGCAGCCAAGGGGACAGGGGGCAAGGGAATAATTCACCCCTCCACTTT.